This T cell receptor (beta chain) emerged from a study of T cell changes during pregnancy in multiple sclerosis. Generated by immunoSEQ multiplex PCR, the TCRdb table keeps only in-frame clones and is missing some. The data hold tens of thousands of clones, with roughly 92% observed a single time. The clonotype originates from a female donor in good health, enrolled as a control in a pregnancy study. Sample: CD4+ T cells from peripheral blood mononuclear cells, taken in the second trimester of pregnancy.

CDR3 sequence: CASRVLAGGTDTQYF. The CDR3 DNA reads as TGTGCCAGCAGAGTACTAGCGGGGGGGACAGATACGCAGTATTTT. This chain joins TRBV5-6 and TRBJ2-3; 13 bases match TRBD2. The CDR3 covers 15 residues. Losses at the gene ends were 5 bases for V and 3 bases for J; bases not matched to a gene: 3. Per the germline V gene, CDR1 is SGHDT and CDR2 is YYEEEE.